This T cell receptor beta chain is drawn from a study of T-cell reconstitution after alpha-beta-depleted transplantation in children. V was shortened by 0 bases and J by 8 bases, with 13 bases between the two germline ends. The CDR3 is 13 residues long. Germline V gene sequence: CDR1 GTSNPN, CDR2 SVGIG (reference sequence). Construction of the TCRbeta library involved unique molecular identifiers. TCRdb re-analysed the PCR reads in MiXCR, keeping a single row per CDR3 protein. The table lists approximately 400,000 distinct CDR3 sequences, roughly 11% of them singletons. The source is a human donor who donated a stem cell graft to a child with acute myeloid leukemia. This rearrangement joins TRBV30 to TRBJ1-2, with D possibly matching TRBD1 (5 bases). The sample was PBMCs from the stem cell graft donor, taken from the stem cell graft. In nucleotides, the CDR3 is TGTGCCTGGAGTGTAATGGGGGTGGGCGGCTACACCTTC. This sequence encodes CAWSVMGVGGYTF.